This T cell receptor beta chain was recorded in a study of shared clonotypes between healthy human individuals. General study points: What limited the represented genetic and exposure-history diversity was the small number of donors.

The V end lost 3 bases, the J end lost 5 bases, and 10 bases lay between the germline ends. Germline V gene data show CDR1 as LGHNA and CDR2 as YSLEER. CDR3 size: 13 residues. Data came from immunoSEQ multiplex PCR; TCRdb stores just in-frame clones and leaves some out. This table has roughly 2,500,000 clones, roughly 93% appearing once. With respect to this clone: Its specificity is not known.

This sequence was found in a young man in good health. Some clones in this sample may be carry-over from other donors' samples. This chain joins TRBV4-3 and TRBJ2-5; D might be TRBD2 (5 bases). The specimen sequenced was naive CD4+ T cells from PBMCs. The subset is: CD45RA+ positively selected. CDR3 region: CASSQRRRETQYF. The CDR3 nucleotides read TGCGCCAGCAGCCAGCGGAGGCGGGAGACCCAGTACTTC.